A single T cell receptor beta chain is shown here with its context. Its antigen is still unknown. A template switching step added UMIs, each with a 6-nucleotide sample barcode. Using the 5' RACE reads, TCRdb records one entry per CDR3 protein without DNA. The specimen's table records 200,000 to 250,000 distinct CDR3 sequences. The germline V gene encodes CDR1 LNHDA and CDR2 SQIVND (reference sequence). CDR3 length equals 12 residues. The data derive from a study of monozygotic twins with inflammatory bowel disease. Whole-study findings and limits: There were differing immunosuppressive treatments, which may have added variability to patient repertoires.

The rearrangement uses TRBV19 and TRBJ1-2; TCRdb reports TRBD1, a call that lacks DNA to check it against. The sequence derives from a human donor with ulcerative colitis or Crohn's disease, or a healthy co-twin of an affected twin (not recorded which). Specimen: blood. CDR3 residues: CASSSQAYGYTF.